The TCR beta chain described here comes from a study of T cells in Graves' hyperthyroidism and ophthalmopathy. Using RNA transcripts as the source, TCR beta CDR3 regions were amplified. Researchers ran a first-round RT-PCR on the TCR CDR3 using the HTBI primer set. Via MiXCR, TCRdb re-called the multiplex PCR reads, giving one row per CDR3 protein. The sample records approximately 560,000 distinct CDR3 sequences, around 46% being singletons. Germline loops: CDR1 MGHDK, CDR2 SYGVNS. The CDR3 has 17 amino acids. Deletions cut 2 bases from V and 1 base from J, with 14 bases between. The clonotype was recovered from a woman aged 18-30 years with Graves' hyperthyroidism. Material: peripheral blood or thyroid tissue (not recorded which). V and J are TRBV25-1 and TRBJ1-4, with D hard to call. This CDR3 reads CASSEDGRPGTNEKLFF. The CDR3 nucleotides are TGTGCCAGCAGTGAAGATGGCCGTCCGGGAACTAATGAAAAACTGTTTTTT.